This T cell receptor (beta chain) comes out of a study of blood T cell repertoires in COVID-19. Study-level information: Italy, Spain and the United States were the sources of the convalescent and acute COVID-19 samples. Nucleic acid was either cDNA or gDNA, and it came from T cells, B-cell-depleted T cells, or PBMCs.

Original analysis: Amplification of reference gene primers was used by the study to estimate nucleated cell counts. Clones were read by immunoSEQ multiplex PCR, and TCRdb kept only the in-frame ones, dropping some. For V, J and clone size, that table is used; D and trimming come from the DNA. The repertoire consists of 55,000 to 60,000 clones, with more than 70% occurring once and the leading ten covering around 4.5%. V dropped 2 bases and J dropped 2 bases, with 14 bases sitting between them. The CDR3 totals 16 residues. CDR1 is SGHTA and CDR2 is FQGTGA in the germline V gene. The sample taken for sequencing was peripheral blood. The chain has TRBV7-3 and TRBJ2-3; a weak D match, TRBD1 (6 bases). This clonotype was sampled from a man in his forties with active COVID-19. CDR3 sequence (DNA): TGTGCCAGCAGCTTAGAAGCCGCAGGGGCCACAGATACGCAGTATTTT. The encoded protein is CASSLEAAGATDTQYF.